The next 9 T cell receptor beta chains were all read from a single sample in a study of blood T cell repertoires in COVID-19. Using immunoSEQ multiplex PCR, the repertoire was profiled, and TCRdb retains in-frame clones only, with some absent. The table has 160,000 or so clones, just over 90% seen once. The specimen was peripheral blood. The source is a man younger than 35 with acute or convalescent COVID-19.

Comments on this clone: Other DNA sequences in the same sample also yield this CDR3. The rearrangement uses TRBV9 and TRBJ1-6, with D perhaps TRBD1 (6 bases). V lost 0 bases to trimming and J lost 7 bases, with 11 bases between them. Germline CDR1 reads SGDLS; CDR2 reads YYNGEE. This CDR3 contains 15 residues. The CDR3 reads CASSVAGQGNSPLHF. The CDR3 bases are TGTGCCAGCAGCGTAGCTGGGCAGGGGAATTCACCCCTCCACTTT.

The rearrangement uses TRBV15 and TRBJ1-2, with D unclear. The V and J ends lost 5 bases and 5 bases respectively, with 9 bases between them. This CDR3 spans 12 amino acids. CDR1 LNHNV and CDR2 YYDKDF come from the germline V gene (reference sequence). The CDR3 DNA sequence: TGTGCCACCAGCGCCCGGGGTTATGGCTACACCTTC. This gives the protein CATSARGYGYTF.

Many counts were recorded for this clone. V gene TRBV6-1 combines with J gene TRBJ1-1; 7 bases fit TRBD1. Trimming at V came to 2 bases and at J to 0 bases, leaving 6 bases not matched to a gene. CDR1 is MNHNS and CDR2 is SASEGT in the germline V gene. The CDR3 has 16 residues. DNA of the CDR3: TGTGCCAGCAGTGAACAGGGACAGCAACTGAACACTGAAGCTTTCTTT. Residues: CASSEQGQQLNTEAFF.

J is TRBJ1-3 and V is TRBV27; weak D call: TRBD1 (6 bases). Germline CDR1 MNHEY, CDR2 SMNVEV (reference sequence). V gave up 3 bases and J gave up 0 bases, with 24 bases separating them. There are 20 residues in the CDR3. The CDR3 sequence is CASSFPGQSKHQTSGNTIYF. Written as DNA, the CDR3 is TGTGCCAGCAGTTTCCCAGGACAGTCGAAACATCAGACCTCTGGAAACACCATATATTTT.

V is TRBV2 and J is TRBJ2-1, with 10 bases that match TRBD1. The germline V gene has CDR1 SNHLY and CDR2 FYNNEI. V trimming: 10 bases; J trimming: 6 bases; junction bases outside the gene matches: 3. This CDR3 has 12 residues. This CDR3 reads CATRDRGNEQFF. DNA of the CDR3: TGTGCCACCCGGGACAGGGGCAATGAGCAGTTCTTC.

This rearrangement joins TRBV10-1 to TRBJ1-5; perhaps TRBD1 as D (5 bases). Trimming cost V 9 bases and J 2 bases, with 14 bases left between them. CDR1 is WNHNN and CDR2 is SYGVQD in the germline V gene (reference sequence). This CDR3 region has 14 residues. The CDR3 protein is CASNPGIRNQPQHF. CDR3 sequence (DNA): TGCGCCAGTAATCCAGGGATCCGCAATCAGCCCCAGCATTTT.

The chain carries TRBV13 and TRBJ1-3; D call uncertain. Per the germline V gene, CDR1 is PRHDT and CDR2 is FYEKMQ (reference sequence). Trimming removed 2 bases from V and 2 bases from J, with 7 bases in between. The CDR3 sequence is 14 residues long. CDR3 nucleotide sequence: TGTGCCAGCAGCTTACTAATAGCTGGAAACACCATATATTTT. This gives the protein CASSLLIAGNTIYF.

The rearrangement joins TRBV6-4 to TRBJ1-1, with D possibly TRBD1 on 6 matching bases. Germline CDR1 reads MRHNA; CDR2 reads SNTAGT. The CDR3 extends over 14 amino acids. Trimming left V 6 bases short and J 4 bases short, with 15 bases between. The CDR3 nucleotides read TGTGCCAGCAGGACGGACAGTTATAGCACTGAAGCTTTCTTT. Translating it yields CASRTDSYSTEAFF.

This clone was detected once. The J gene is TRBJ2-4, the V gene TRBV7-2, with D uncertain. Germline V gives CDR1 SGHTA, CDR2 FQGNSA. V shed 1 base and J shed 5 bases, with 9 bases lying between them. The CDR3 is made up of 14 amino acids. CDR3 sequence reads: CASSLVFSENIQYF. The CDR3 DNA reads as TGTGCCAGCAGCTTAGTATTCTCCGAAAACATTCAGTACTTC.